One and the same sample provided the 29 T cell receptor beta chains below, sequenced in a study of cytomegalovirus exposure and HLA in healthy donors. Measured with immunoSEQ multiplex PCR; TCRdb has only the in-frame clones, and not every one. This sample has some 240,000 clones, with approximately 87% found just once. The specimen sequenced was PBMCs. The source is a woman aged 18-29 years in good health and CMV-seronegative.

This clone appeared once. V gene TRBV2 combines with J gene TRBJ2-1, with TRBD2 identical over 8 bases. The CDR3 loop spans 14 amino acids. The germline V gene encodes CDR1 SNHLY and CDR2 FYNNEI. V lost 8 bases, J lost 3 bases, and 6 bases stayed unmatched. The CDR3 here is CASAQLAGYNEQFF. CDR3 sequence (DNA): TGTGCCAGCGCCCAGCTAGCGGGCTACAATGAGCAGTTCTTC.

This clone was recorded a few times. J is TRBJ2-7 and V is TRBV6-5; 7 bases fit TRBD2. The length of the CDR3 is 15 residues. Germline V gene data show CDR1 as MNHEY and CDR2 as SVGAGI. J was trimmed by 3 bases and V by 0 bases; bases with no gene match: 5. CDR3 sequence reads: CASSYSAGELYEQYF. In DNA, the CDR3 is TGTGCCAGCAGTTACTCGGCGGGAGAACTCTACGAGCAGTACTTC.

The chain combines TRBV9 with TRBJ1-1; TRBD1 matches at 8 bases. This CDR3 is built from 15 residues. J was trimmed by 1 base and V by 4 bases; bases with no gene match: 6. From germline, CDR1 is SGDLS and CDR2 YYNGEE. CDR3 protein: CASSPPGTGNTEAFF. CDR3 DNA sequence: TGTGCCAGCAGCCCCCCCGGGACAGGGAACACTGAAGCTTTCTTT.

This clone was observed many times. The chain has TRBV27 and TRBJ2-5, with 9 bases lining up with TRBD1. The V and J ends lost 0 bases and 4 bases, in that order; junction bases with no gene match: 0. Germline CDR1 reads MNHEY; CDR2 reads SMNVEV (reference sequence). This CDR3 contains 14 residues. CDR3 bases: TGTGCCAGCAGTTTATCGGGACAGGGAGAGACCCAGTACTTC. This codes for CASSLSGQGETQYF.

The rearrangement links TRBV28 to TRBJ2-7; tentative D call: TRBD1 (6 bases). Germline CDR1 reads MDHEN; CDR2 reads SYDVKM. The CDR3 loop spans 15 amino acids. Trimming pared 4 bases from V and 6 bases from J, leaving 19 bases between. As DNA, the CDR3 is TGTGCCAGCAGTTCCACCCCGACAGGTAGGGTCGAGCAGTACTTC. Protein sequence: CASSSTPTGRVEQYF.

The chain links TRBV18 to TRBJ1-6; no reliable D call. The CDR3 is 13 amino acids. The ends were cut back, 1 base at V and 7 bases at J, with 5 bases in the middle. Germline V gene sequence: CDR1 KGHSH, CDR2 LQKENI. The CDR3 sequence: CASSPRENSPLHF. CDR3 nucleotides: TGTGCCAGCTCACCACGGGAAAATTCACCCCTCCACTTT. Complete variable domain (other parts from reference TRBV18 and TRBJ1-6): NAGVMQNPRHLVRRRGQEARLRCSPMKGHSHVYWYRQLPEEGLKFMVYLQKENIIDESGMPKERFSAEFPKEGPSILRIQQVVRGDSAAYFCASSPRENSPLHFGNGTRLTVT.

Here the CDR3 DNA reads TGTGCCACCAGCAGAGATCGAGGGATGAACACTGAAGCTTTCTTT. Its translation: CATSRDRGMNTEAFF. This chain uses TRBV15 with TRBJ1-1, with D uncertain. CDR1 and CDR2 from the germline V gene are LNHNV and YYDKDF (reference sequence). V dropped 0 bases and J dropped 0 bases, with 8 bases sitting between them. The CDR3 totals 15 residues.

This clone appeared a few times. This chain links TRBV18 with TRBJ1-2; 8 nucleotides line up with TRBD1. The CDR3 loop spans 15 amino acids. V lost 4 bases and J lost 3; bases outside the gene matches: 7. CDR1 KGHSH and CDR2 LQKENI come from the germline V gene. The CDR3 nucleotides are TGTGCCAGCTCACAGAACAGGGGGTCGGACTATGGCTACACCTTC. Translating gives CASSQNRGSDYGYTF.

The chain employs TRBV30 and TRBJ2-7; tentatively, D is TRBD1 (6 bases). CDR3 size: 15 residues. CDR1 and CDR2 (germline): GTSNPN, SVGIG (reference sequence). The V end was cut by 2 bases, the J end by 2 bases, with 16 bases between. The CDR3: CAWSSPRGGTYEQYF. As DNA, the CDR3 is TGTGCCTGGAGTTCCCCCAGGGGCGGAACCTACGAGCAGTACTTC.

This rearrangement joins TRBV18 to TRBJ1-3; TRBD1 is a possible D gene (5 bases). The V end lost 6 bases, the J end lost 3 bases, and 15 bases lay between the germline ends. Germline assignment: CDR1 KGHSH and CDR2 LQKENI. This CDR3 has 15 amino acids. For the CDR3, the DNA is TGTGCCAGCTCGCCGATTACAGGCGATGGAAACACCATATATTTT. Amino acids: CASSPITGDGNTIYF.

This chain connects TRBV7-3 to TRBJ1-1; 7 nucleotides match TRBD1. The length of the CDR3 is 14 residues. J lost 4 bases, V lost 7 bases, and 9 bases had no gene match. Germline loops: CDR1 SGHTA, CDR2 FQGTGA. CDR3 loop: CASTPGGILTEAFF. CDR3 sequence (DNA): TGTGCCAGCACCCCAGGGGGAATCCTCACTGAAGCTTTCTTT.

This clone has a handful of counts. The V and J genes are TRBV6-1 and TRBJ1-5, with 8 nucleotides matching TRBD1. This CDR3 region has 13 residues. Germline CDR1 and CDR2: MNHNS and SASEGT. Trimming at V came to 8 bases and at J to 6 bases, leaving 6 bases not matched to a gene. In nucleotides, the CDR3 is TGTGCCAGCCTACGGACAGGGATTCAGCCCCAGCATTTT. As protein: CASLRTGIQPQHF.

The chain couples TRBV10-3 to TRBJ1-4; a possible D gene is TRBD1 (5 bases). This CDR3 is 14 amino acids long. The V gene lost 11 bases and the J gene lost 5 bases, with 18 bases spanning the gap. CDR1 is ENHRY, CDR2 SYGVKD, per germline. The CDR3 here is CALWGEGENEKLFF. As DNA, the CDR3 is TGTGCCTTATGGGGGGAGGGCGAAAATGAAAAACTGTTTTTT.

This chain uses TRBV29-1 with TRBJ1-1; possible D gene TRBD1, 6 bases. There are 14 residues in the CDR3. Trimming stripped 7 bases from V and 5 bases from J, with 20 bases between. CDR1 is SQVTM, CDR2 ANQGSEA, per germline. The CDR3 sequence: CSADPRGWRTEAFF. Here the CDR3 DNA reads TGCAGCGCCGACCCCAGGGGCTGGAGGACTGAAGCTTTCTTT.

The rearrangement links TRBV30 to TRBJ1-1, with a weak D call TRBD1 (5 bases). CDR3 length equals 14 residues. Trimming shortened V by 4 bases and J by 4 bases, and 16 bases separated the two germline ends. CDR1 and CDR2 from the germline V gene are GTSNPN and SVGIG (reference sequence). CDR3 in amino acids: CAWKDAAGGTEAFF. The CDR3 DNA is TGTGCCTGGAAGGACGCCGCGGGGGGCACTGAAGCTTTCTTT.

Only a few counts were recorded for this clone. The chain links TRBV13 to TRBJ2-2, with no clear D. Germline-derived CDR1 and CDR2 are PRHDT and FYEKMQ (reference sequence). The CDR3 totals 14 residues. The V and J ends lost 0 bases and 0 bases respectively, with 2 bases between them. Here the CDR3 DNA reads TGTGCCAGCAGCTTAGGTCCGAACACCGGGGAGCTGTTTTTT. The encoded protein is CASSLGPNTGELFF.

This clone has just a few counts. The rearrangement links TRBV5-1 to TRBJ2-1; TRBD2 aligns across 12 bases. Germline V gene data show CDR1 as SGHRS and CDR2 as YFSETQ. The junction had 6 bases not matched to a gene; V was cut back by 2 bases and J by 9 bases. The CDR3 length is 15 residues. The CDR3 DNA follows: TGCGCCAGCAGCTTCCTAGCGGGAGGGCCGAGTGAGCAGTTCTTC. Residues: CASSFLAGGPSEQFF.

This sequence joins TRBV19 and TRBJ2-7; D gene unclear. The V gene lost 3 bases and the J gene lost 2 bases, with 11 bases spanning the gap. This CDR3 comprises 14 residues. Germline V lookup: CDR1 LNHDA, CDR2 SQIVND (reference sequence). The CDR3 loop reads CASSIGVRTYEQYF. In DNA form, the CDR3 reads TGTGCCAGTAGTATTGGTGTGAGGACCTACGAGCAGTACTTC.

This clone is a singleton in its sample. This chain uses TRBV9 with TRBJ2-5, with 10 nucleotides matching TRBD2. V dropped 0 bases and J dropped 5; count of bases not matched to a gene: 4. Germline V gene sequence: CDR1 SGDLS, CDR2 YYNGEE. The CDR3 is made up of 15 amino acids. CDR3 residues: CASSVGLAGLETQYF. In DNA, the CDR3 is TGTGCCAGCAGCGTAGGACTAGCGGGCTTGGAGACCCAGTACTTC. The full variable domain, completed using reference TRBV9 and TRBJ2-5, is DSGVTQTPKHLITATGQRVTLRCSPRSGDLSVYWYQQSLDQGLQFLIQYYNGEERAKGNILERFSAQQFPDLHSELNLSSLELGDSALYFCASSVGLAGLETQYFGPGTRLLVL.

J is TRBJ2-1 and V is TRBV5-1, with D unclear. The germline V gene has CDR1 SGHRS and CDR2 YFSETQ. Trimming left V 0 bases short and J 6 bases short, with 13 bases between. The CDR3 spans 15 residues. The DNA for the CDR3 is TGCGCCAGCAGCTTGGGGGGTGTATTCGGCAATGAGCAGTTCTTC. Protein sequence: CASSLGGVFGNEQFF.

V gene TRBV9 combines with J gene TRBJ1-1, with 7 bases lining up with TRBD1. This CDR3 spans 15 amino acids. Trimming at V came to 4 bases and at J to 1 base, leaving 7 bases not matched to a gene. The germline V gene has CDR1 SGDLS and CDR2 YYNGEE. This CDR3 is CASSPRTGTNTEAFF. In nucleotides, the CDR3 is TGTGCCAGCAGCCCTAGGACAGGAACGAACACTGAAGCTTTCTTT.

The chain combines TRBV25-1 with TRBJ2-2; 7 bases agree with TRBD1. The CDR3 contains 16 residues. Germline V gene data show CDR1 as MGHDK and CDR2 as SYGVNS. The V and J ends lost 4 bases and 1 base, in that order; junction bases with no gene match: 6. Here the CDR3 reads CASSVPRDRNTGELFF. In DNA form, the CDR3 reads TGTGCCAGCAGTGTCCCACGGGACAGGAACACCGGGGAGCTGTTTTTT.

This chain connects TRBV2 to TRBJ2-1; D may be TRBD1 or TRBD2 (5 bases each). The germline V gene has CDR1 SNHLY and CDR2 FYNNEI. The V and J ends lost 7 bases and 7 bases respectively, with 14 bases between them. The CDR3 has 13 amino acids. The CDR3 bases are TGTGCCAGCAAAGGGACGGGGTGGAATGAGCAGTTCTTC. Its translation is CASKGTGWNEQFF.

V usage is TRBV2 and J usage is TRBJ1-2; 10 bases are shared with TRBD1. Germline CDR1 is SNHLY and CDR2 is FYNNEI. The ends lost 5 bases at V and 4 bases at J; junction bases unmatched: 1. The CDR3 sequence is 13 residues long. This CDR3 reads CASSRTGGYGYTF. DNA for the CDR3: TGTGCCAGCAGTAGGACAGGGGGCTATGGCTACACCTTC. The full variable domain, rest sourced from reference TRBV2 and TRBJ1-2, is EPEVTQTPSHQVTQMGQEVILRCVPISNHLYFYWYRQILGQKVEFLVSFYNNEISEKSEIFDDQFSVERPDGSNFTLKIRSTKLEDSAMYFCASSRTGGYGYTFGSGTRLTVV.

The chain links TRBV19 to TRBJ1-2, with D uncertain. The CDR3 has 11 residues. The germline gives CDR1 LNHDA, CDR2 SQIVND (reference sequence). Trimming took off 10 bases at V and 3 bases at J, with 9 bases between the two ends. The CDR3: CATGQDYGYTF. DNA for the CDR3: TGTGCCACCGGGCAGGACTATGGCTACACCTTC.

The rearrangement joins TRBV5-4 to TRBJ1-2, with 7 bases aligning to TRBD1. This CDR3 contains 15 residues. CDR1 and CDR2 (germline): SGHNT, YYREEE (reference sequence). Trimming at V came to 5 bases and at J to 8 bases, leaving 15 bases not matched to a gene. CDR3 sequence: CASREAGTALGGYTF. The DNA for the CDR3 is TGTGCCAGCAGGGAGGCGGGGACAGCCTTGGGCGGCTACACCTTC.

As for this clone: The sample holds other DNA sequences that translate to the same CDR3. The chain couples TRBV11-2 to TRBJ1-5, with unresolved D. The V gene's germline CDR1 is SGHAT and CDR2 FQNNGV. V was trimmed by 1 base and J by 2 bases, leaving 6 bases between them. The CDR3 loop spans 14 amino acids. CDR3: CASSLASGNQPQHF. The CDR3 DNA sequence: TGTGCCAGCAGCTTAGCGTCGGGCAATCAGCCCCAGCATTTT.

As regards this clone: One end of the junction fails to match germline, which may point to a read error. V gene TRBV6-1 combines with J gene TRBJ1-1; D possibly corresponds to TRBD1 (6 bases). This CDR3 region has 13 residues. Germline V gives CDR1 MNHNS, CDR2 SASEGT. This CDR3 reads CASSNLESRGNIF. The CDR3 DNA sequence: TGTGCCAGCAGTAACCTAGAGTCCAGGGGCAACATCTTT.

In its sample, this clone was seen once. This chain uses TRBV9 with TRBJ1-3; D is uncertain. The CDR3 is 15 residues long. Germline-derived CDR1 and CDR2 are SGDLS and YYNGEE. V dropped 1 base and J dropped 1 base, with 9 bases sitting between them. CDR3 coding DNA: TGTGCCAGCAGCGTACAGGCGGCTTCTGGAAACACCATATATTTT. This gives the protein CASSVQAASGNTIYF.